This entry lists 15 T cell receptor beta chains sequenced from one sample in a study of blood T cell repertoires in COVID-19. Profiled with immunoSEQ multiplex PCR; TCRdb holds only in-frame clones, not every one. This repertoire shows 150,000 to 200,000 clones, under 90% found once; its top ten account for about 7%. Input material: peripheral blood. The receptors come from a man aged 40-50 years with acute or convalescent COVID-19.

The CDR3 DNA follows: TGCGCCAGCAGCCAAGATCGGGGACAGGGATACTACGAGCAGTACTTC. This translates into CASSQDRGQGYYEQYF. The V call is TRBV4-1, the J call TRBJ2-7; 9 bases agree with TRBD1. J was trimmed by 3 bases and V by 0 bases; bases with no gene match: 6. The CDR3 loop spans 16 amino acids. Germline assignment: CDR1 MGHRA and CDR2 YSYEKL.

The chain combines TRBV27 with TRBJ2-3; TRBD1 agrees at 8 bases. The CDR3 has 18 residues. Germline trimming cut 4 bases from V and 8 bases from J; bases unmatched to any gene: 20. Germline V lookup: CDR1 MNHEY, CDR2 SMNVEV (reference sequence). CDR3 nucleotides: TGTGCCAGCAGTTCGCTAGTGGGACAGGAGGCCAGTAAGGTTACGCAGTATTTT. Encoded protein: CASSSLVGQEASKVTQYF.

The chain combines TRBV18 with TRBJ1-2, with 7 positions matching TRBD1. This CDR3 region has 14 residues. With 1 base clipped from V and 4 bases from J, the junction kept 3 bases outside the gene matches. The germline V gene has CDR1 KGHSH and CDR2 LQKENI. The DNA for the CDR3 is TGTGCCAGCTCACCACAACAGGGGTCCTATGGCTACACCTTC. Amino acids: CASSPQQGSYGYTF.

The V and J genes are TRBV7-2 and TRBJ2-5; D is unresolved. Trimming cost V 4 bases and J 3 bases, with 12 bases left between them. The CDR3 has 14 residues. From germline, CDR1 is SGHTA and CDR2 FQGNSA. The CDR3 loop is CASSSHWAEETQYF. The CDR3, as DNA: TGTGCCAGCAGCTCCCACTGGGCAGAAGAGACCCAGTACTTC.

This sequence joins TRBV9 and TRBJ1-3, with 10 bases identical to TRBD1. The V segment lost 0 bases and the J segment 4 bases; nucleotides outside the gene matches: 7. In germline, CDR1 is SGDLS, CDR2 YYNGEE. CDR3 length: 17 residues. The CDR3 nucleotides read TGTGCCAGCAGCGTAGCGACAGGGGGCGCATCAGGAAACACCATATATTTT. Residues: CASSVATGGASGNTIYF.

CDR3 DNA: TGTGCCAGCAGCTTAGATCGACTAGCGGGGGTAGAGACCCAGTACTTC. Its protein product is CASSLDRLAGVETQYF. The chain has TRBV11-2 and TRBJ2-5; 12 bases are a match to TRBD2. The CDR3 covers 16 residues. J was trimmed by 4 bases and V by 0 bases; bases with no gene match: 3. Germline CDR1 reads SGHAT; CDR2 reads FQNNGV.

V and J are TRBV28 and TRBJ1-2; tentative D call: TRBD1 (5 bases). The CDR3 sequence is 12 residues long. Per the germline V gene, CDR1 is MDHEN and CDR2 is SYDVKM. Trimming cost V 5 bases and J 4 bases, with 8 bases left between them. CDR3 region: CASSLDSYGYTF. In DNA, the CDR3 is TGTGCCAGCAGTCTCGACAGCTATGGCTACACCTTC.

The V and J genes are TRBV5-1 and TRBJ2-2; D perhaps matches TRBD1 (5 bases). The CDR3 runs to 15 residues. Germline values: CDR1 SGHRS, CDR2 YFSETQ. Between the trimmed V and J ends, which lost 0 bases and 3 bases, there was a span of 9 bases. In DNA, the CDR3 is TGCGCCAGCAGCTTGGTCCAGGGCTACACCGGGGAGCTGTTTTTT. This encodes CASSLVQGYTGELFF.

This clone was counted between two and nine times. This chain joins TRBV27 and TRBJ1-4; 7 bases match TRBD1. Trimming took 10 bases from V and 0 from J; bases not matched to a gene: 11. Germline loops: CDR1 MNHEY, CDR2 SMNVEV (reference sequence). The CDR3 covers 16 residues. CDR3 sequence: CATRQGLYSTNEKLFF. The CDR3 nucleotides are TGTGCCACCAGACAGGGACTATATTCAACTAATGAAAAACTGTTTTTT. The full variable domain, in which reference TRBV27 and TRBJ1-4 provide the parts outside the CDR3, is EAQVTQNPRYLITVTGKKLTVTCSQNMNHEYMSWYRQDPGLGLRQIYYSMNVEVTDKGDVPEGYKVSRKEKRNFPLILESPSPNQTSLYFCATRQGLYSTNEKLFFGSGTQLSVL.

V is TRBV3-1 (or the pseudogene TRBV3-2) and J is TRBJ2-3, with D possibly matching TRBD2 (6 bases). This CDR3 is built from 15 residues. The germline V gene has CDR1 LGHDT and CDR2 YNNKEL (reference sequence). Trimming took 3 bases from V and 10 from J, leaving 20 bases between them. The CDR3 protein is CASSHFQRGWEAQYF. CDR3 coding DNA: TGTGCCAGCAGCCATTTTCAGAGGGGATGGGAGGCGCAGTATTTT.

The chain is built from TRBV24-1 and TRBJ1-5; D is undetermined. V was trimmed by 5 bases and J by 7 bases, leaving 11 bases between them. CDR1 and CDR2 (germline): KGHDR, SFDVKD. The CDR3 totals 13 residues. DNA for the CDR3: TGTGCCACCAGTGGAGGAGCCGCCCAGCCCCAGCATTTT. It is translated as CATSGGAAQPQHF.

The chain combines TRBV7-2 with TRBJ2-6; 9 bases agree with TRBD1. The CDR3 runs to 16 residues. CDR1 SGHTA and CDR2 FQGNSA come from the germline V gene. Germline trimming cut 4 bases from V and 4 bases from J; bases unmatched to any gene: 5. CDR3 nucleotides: TGTGCCAGCAGCTCTTCGGACAGGGGAGGGGCCAACGTCCTGACTTTC. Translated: CASSSSDRGGANVLTF.

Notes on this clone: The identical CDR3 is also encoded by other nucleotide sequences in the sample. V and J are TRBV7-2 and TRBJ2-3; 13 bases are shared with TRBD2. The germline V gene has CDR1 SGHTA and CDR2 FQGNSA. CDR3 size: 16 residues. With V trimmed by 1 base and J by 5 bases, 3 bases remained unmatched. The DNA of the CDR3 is TGTGCCAGCAGCTTAGGACTAGCGGGGGGTGTAGATACGCAGTATTTT. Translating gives CASSLGLAGGVDTQYF.

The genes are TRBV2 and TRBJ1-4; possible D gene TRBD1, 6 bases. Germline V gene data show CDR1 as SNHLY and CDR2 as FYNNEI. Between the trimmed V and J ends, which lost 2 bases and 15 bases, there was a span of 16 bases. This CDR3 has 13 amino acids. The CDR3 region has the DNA TGTGCCAGCAGTGAAAGGGGGTTTGGGGATATGTTTTTT. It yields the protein CASSERGFGDMFF.

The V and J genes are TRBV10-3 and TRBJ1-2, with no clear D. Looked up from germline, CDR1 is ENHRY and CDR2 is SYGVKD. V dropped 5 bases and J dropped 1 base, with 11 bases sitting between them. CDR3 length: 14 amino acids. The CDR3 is CAISLDPLNYGYTF. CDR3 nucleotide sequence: TGTGCCATCAGTTTAGATCCACTTAACTATGGCTACACCTTC.